The present T cell receptor (beta chain) was sequenced within a study of PD-1 blockade in classical Hodgkin lymphoma. V gave up 3 bases and J gave up 6 bases, with 13 bases separating them. The CDR3 sequence is 14 residues long. The germline CDR1 and CDR2 sequences are MDHEN and SYDVKM. Clones were read by immunoSEQ multiplex PCR, and TCRdb kept only the in-frame ones, dropping some. This table has about 12,000 clones, 75% to 90% appearing once. No patient escaped relapse after autologous stem cell transplantation, and brentuximab vedotin exposure varied. This specimen consisted of peripheral blood mononuclear cells (PBMCs), obtained at baseline. The receptor comes from a human donor with classical Hodgkin lymphoma. The chain has TRBV28 and TRBJ2-3, with D perhaps matching TRBD2 (6 bases). In DNA, the CDR3 is TGTGCCAGCAGTTTGCCGGGACTCCCCGATACGCAGTATTTT. It is translated as CASSLPGLPDTQYF.